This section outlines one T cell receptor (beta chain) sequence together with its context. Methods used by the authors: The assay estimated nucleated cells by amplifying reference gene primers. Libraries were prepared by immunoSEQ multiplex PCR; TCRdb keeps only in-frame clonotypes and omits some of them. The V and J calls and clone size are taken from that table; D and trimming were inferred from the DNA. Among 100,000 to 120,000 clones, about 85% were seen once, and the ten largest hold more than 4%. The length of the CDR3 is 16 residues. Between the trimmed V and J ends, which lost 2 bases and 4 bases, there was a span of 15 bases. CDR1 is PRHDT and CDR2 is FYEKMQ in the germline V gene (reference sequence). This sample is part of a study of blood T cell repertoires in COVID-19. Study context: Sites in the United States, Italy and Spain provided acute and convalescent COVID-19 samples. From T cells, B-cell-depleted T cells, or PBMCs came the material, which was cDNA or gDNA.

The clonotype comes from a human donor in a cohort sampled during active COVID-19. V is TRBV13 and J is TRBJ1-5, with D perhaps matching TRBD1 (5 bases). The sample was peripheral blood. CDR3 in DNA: TGTGCCAGCAGCTTAAGTTCTGGGGGACTTAATCAGCCCCAGCATTTT. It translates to CASSLSSGGLNQPQHF.